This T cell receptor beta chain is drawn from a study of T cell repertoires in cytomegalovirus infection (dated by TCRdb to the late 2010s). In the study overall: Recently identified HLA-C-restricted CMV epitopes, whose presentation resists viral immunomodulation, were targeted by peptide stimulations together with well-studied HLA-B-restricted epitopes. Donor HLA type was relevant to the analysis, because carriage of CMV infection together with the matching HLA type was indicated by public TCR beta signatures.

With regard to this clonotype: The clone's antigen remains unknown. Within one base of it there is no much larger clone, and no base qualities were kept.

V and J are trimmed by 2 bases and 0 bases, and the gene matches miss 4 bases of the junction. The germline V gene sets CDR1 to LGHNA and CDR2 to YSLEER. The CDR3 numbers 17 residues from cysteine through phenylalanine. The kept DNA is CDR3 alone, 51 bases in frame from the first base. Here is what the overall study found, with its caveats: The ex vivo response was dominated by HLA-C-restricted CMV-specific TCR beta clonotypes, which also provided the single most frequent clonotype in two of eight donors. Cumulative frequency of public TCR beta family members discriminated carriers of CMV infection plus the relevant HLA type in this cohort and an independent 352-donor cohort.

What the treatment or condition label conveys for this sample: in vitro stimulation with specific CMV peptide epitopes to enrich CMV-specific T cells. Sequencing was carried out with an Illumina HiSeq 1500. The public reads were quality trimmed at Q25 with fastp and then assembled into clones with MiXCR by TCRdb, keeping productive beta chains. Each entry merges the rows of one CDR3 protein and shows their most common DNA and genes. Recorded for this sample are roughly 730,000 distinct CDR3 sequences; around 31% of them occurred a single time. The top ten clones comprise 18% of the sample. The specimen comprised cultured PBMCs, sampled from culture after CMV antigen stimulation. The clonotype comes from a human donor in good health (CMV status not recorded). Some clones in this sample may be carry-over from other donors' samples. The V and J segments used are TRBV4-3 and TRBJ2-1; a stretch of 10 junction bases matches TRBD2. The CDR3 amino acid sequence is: CASSQRLAGSSYNEQFF. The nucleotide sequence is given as TGCGCCAGCAGCCAACGACTAGCGGGCAGCTCCTACAATGAGCAGTTCTTC.